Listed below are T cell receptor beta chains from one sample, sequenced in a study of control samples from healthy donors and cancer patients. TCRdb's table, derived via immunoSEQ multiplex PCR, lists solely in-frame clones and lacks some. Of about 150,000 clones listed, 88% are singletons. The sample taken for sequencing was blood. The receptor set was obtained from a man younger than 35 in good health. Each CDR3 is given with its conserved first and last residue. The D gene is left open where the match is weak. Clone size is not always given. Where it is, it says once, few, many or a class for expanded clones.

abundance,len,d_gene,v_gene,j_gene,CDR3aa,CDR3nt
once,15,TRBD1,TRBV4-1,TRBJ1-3,CASRQGARDGNTIYF,TGCGCCAGCAGACAGGGGGCTAGAGATGGAAACACCATATATTTT
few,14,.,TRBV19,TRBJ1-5,CASSTDHSNQPQHF,TGTGCCAGTTCGACGGACCATAGCAATCAGCCCCAGCATTTT
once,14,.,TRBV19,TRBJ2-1,CASSLGSSYNEQFF,TGTGCCAGTAGTCTGGGGAGCTCCTACAATGAGCAGTTCTTC
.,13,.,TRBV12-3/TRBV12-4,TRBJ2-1,CASGAPAYNEQFF,TGTGCCAGCGGGGCGCCTGCCTACAATGAGCAGTTCTTC
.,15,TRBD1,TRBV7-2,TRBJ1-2,CASSIQGGANYGYTF,TGTGCCAGCAGCATACAGGGGGGAGCTAACTATGGCTACACCTTC
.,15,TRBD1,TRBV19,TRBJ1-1,CASSRQGGKNTEAFF,TGTGCCAGTAGTCGGCAGGGGGGTAAGAACACTGAAGCTTTCTTT
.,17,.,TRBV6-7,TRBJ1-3,CASRHPGPKGSGNTIYF,TGTGCCAGCAGACATCCGGGACCAAAGGGCTCTGGAAACACCATATATTTT
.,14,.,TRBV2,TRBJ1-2,CASSLDGANYGYTF,TGTGCCAGCAGTCTCGACGGGGCTAACTATGGCTACACCTTC
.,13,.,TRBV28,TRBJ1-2,CASNRGWSYGYTF,TGTGCCAGCAATCGGGGTTGGAGCTATGGCTACACCTTC
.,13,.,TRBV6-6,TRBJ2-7,CASTGGERYEQYF,TGTGCCAGCACTGGGGGTGAGCGCTACGAGCAGTACTTC
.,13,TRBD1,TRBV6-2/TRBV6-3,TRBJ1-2,CASSRDRDYGYTF,TGTGCCAGCAGCCGGGACAGGGACTATGGCTACACCTTC
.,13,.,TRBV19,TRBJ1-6,CASSPSTNSPLHF,TGTGCCAGTAGTCCATCGACGAATTCACCCCTCCACTTT
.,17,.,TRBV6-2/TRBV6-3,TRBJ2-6,CASSYLVAGSGANVLTF,TGTGCCAGCAGTTACTTGGTAGCTGGCTCTGGGGCCAACGTCCTGACTTTC
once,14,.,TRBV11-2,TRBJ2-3,CASTPGIASDTQYF,TGTGCCAGCACTCCTGGGATAGCTTCAGATACGCAGTATTTT
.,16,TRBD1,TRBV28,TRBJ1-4,CASSSPGTGLREKLFF,TGTGCCAGCAGTTCCCCCGGGACAGGGCTACGGGAAAAACTGTTTTTT
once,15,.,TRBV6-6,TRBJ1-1,CASNSRGTENTEAFF,TGTGCCAGCAACTCCCGGGGAACAGAAAACACTGAAGCTTTCTTT
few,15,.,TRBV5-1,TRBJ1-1,CASSIQTEEDTEAFF,TGCGCCAGCAGCATCCAGACAGAGGAGGACACTGAAGCTTTCTTT
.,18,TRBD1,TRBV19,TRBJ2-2,CASTNGGRQGAGSGELFF,TGTGCCAGTACCAACGGGGGCCGACAGGGGGCAGGAAGCGGGGAGCTGTTTTTT
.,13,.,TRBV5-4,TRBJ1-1,CASSLERGGKAFF,TGTGCCAGCAGCTTGGAAAGAGGAGGGAAAGCTTTCTTT
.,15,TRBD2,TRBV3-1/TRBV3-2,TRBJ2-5,CASSRTRTSAETQYF,TGTGCCAGCAGCCGTACTCGGACTAGTGCGGAGACCCAGTACTTC
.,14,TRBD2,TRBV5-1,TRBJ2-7,CASSLTLAGYEQYF,TGCGCCAGCAGCTTGACTCTAGCGGGTTACGAGCAGTACTTC
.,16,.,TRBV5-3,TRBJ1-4,CARSLVPSTTNEKLFF,TGTGCCAGAAGCTTGGTCCCCAGCACAACTAATGAAAAACTGTTTTTT
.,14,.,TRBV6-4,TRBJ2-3,CASSDGGGTDTQYF,TGTGCCAGCAGTGACGGGGGCGGCACAGATACGCAGTATTTT
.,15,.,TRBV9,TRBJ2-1,CASSIRGLRDNEQFF,TGTGCCAGCAGCATCCGGGGACTCCGCGACAATGAGCAGTTCTTC
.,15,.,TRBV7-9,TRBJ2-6,CASSLAGSGANVLTF,TGTGCCAGCAGCTTAGCGGGTTCTGGGGCCAACGTCCTGACTTTC
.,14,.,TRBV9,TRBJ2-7,CASSVEGHAYEQYF,TGTGCCAGCAGCGTAGAGGGACACGCCTACGAGCAGTACTTC
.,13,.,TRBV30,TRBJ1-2,CAWKGGGYYGYTF,TGTGCCTGGAAAGGTGGGGGATATTATGGCTACACCTTC
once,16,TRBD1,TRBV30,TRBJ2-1,CAWSPRPGQGFNEQFF,TGTGCCTGGAGTCCTAGACCGGGACAGGGATTTAATGAGCAGTTCTTC
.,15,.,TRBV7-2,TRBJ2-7,CASSLEPGPRYEQYF,TGTGCCAGCAGCTTAGAGCCGGGACCACGCTACGAGCAGTACTTC
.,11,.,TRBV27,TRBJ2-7,CASSFGNEQYF,TGTGCCAGCAGTTTCGGGAACGAGCAGTACTTC
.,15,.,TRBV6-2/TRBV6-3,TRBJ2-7,CASSYPDYVAREQYF,TGTGCCAGCAGTTACCCCGACTACGTAGCTAGGGAGCAGTACTTC
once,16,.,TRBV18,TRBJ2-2,CASSPGLTHYTGELFF,TGTGCCAGCTCACCAGGGCTGACACATTACACCGGGGAGCTGTTTTTT
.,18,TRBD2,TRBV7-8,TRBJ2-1,CASSLLYRAGASYNEQFF,TGTGCCAGCAGCCTACTTTACCGAGCGGGGGCCTCCTACAATGAGCAGTTCTTC
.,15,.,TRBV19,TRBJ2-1,CASSHRGAEGNEQFF,TGTGCCAGTAGTCACCGGGGCGCAGAGGGGAATGAGCAGTTCTTC
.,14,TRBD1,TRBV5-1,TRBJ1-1,CASSSQGGNTEAFF,TGCGCCAGCAGCTCCCAGGGGGGGAACACTGAAGCTTTCTTT
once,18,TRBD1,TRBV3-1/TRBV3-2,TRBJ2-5,CASSQSRGQGILQETQYF,TGTGCCAGCAGCCAATCCCGGGGACAGGGGATTCTACAAGAGACCCAGTACTTC